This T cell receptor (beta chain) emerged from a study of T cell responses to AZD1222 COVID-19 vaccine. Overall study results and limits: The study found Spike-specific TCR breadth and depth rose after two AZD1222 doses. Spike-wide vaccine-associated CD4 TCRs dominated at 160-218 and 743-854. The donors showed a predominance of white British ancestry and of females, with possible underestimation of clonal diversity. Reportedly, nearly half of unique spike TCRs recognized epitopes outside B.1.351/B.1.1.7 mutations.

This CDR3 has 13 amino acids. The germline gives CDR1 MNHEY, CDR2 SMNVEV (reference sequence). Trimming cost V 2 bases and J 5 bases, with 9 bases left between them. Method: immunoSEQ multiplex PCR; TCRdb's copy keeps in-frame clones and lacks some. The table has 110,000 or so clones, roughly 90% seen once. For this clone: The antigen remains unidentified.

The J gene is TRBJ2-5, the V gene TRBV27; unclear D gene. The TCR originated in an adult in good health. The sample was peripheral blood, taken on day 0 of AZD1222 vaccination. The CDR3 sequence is CASSLRVFETQYF. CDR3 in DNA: TGTGCCAGCAGTTTAAGGGTGTTCGAGACCCAGTACTTC.